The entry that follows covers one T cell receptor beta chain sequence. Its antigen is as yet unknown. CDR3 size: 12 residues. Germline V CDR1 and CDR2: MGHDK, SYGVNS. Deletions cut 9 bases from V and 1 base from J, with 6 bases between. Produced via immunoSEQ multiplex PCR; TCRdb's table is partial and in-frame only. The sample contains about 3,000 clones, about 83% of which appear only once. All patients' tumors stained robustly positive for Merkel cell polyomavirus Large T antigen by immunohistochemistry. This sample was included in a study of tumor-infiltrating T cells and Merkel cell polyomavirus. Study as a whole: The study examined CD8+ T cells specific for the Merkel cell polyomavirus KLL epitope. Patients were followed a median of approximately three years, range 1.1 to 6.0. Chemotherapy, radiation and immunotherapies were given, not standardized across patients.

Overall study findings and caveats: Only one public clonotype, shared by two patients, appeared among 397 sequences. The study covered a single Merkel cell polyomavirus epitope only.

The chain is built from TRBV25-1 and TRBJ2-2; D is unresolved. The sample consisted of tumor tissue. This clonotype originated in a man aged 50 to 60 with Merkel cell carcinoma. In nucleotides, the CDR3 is TGTGCCAGTGCAGAGAACACCGGGGAGCTGTTTTTT. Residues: CASAENTGELFF.